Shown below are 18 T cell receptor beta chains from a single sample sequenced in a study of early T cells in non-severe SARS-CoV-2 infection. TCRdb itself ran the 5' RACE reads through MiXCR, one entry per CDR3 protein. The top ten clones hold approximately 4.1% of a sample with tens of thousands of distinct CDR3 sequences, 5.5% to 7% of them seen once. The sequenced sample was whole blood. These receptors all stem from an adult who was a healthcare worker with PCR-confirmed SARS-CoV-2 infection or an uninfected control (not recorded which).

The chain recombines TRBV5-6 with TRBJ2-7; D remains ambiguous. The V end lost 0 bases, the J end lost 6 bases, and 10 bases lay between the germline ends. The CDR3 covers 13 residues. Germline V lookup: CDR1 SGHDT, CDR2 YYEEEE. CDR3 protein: CASSLVRYGEQYF. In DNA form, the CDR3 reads TGTGCCAGCAGCTTGGTAAGGTACGGCGAGCAGTACTTC.

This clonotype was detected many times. CDR3 amino acids: CASGLVGGSGYTF. As DNA, the CDR3 is TGTGCTAGTGGTTTAGTTGGAGGCAGTGGCTACACCTTC. The V call is TRBV12-5, the J call TRBJ1-2; D ambiguous. The CDR3 is made up of 13 amino acids. With 3 bases removed from V and 7 bases from J, the gap between germline ends came to 12 bases. Germline V gene data show CDR1 as LGHNT and CDR2 as FRNRAP.

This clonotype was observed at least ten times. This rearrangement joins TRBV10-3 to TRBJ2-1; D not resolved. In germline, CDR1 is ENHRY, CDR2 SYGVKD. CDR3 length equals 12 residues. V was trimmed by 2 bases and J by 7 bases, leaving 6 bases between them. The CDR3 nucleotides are TGTGCCATCAGTGAGGAGCCAAATGAGCAGTTCTTC. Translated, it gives CAISEEPNEQFF.

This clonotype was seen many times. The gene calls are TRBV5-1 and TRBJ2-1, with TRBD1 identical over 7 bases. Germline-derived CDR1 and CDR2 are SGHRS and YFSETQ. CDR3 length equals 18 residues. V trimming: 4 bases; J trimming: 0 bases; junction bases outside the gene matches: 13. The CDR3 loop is CASSLDRQGFSSYNEQFF. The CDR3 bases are TGCGCCAGCAGCCTAGATCGACAGGGATTTAGCTCCTACAATGAGCAGTTCTTC.

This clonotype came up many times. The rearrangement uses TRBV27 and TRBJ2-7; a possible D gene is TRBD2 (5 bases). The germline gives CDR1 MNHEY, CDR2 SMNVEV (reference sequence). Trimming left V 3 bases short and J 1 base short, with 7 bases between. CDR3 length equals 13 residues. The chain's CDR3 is CASSFRGSYEQYF. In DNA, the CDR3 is TGTGCCAGCAGTTTCAGAGGGTCCTACGAGCAGTACTTC.

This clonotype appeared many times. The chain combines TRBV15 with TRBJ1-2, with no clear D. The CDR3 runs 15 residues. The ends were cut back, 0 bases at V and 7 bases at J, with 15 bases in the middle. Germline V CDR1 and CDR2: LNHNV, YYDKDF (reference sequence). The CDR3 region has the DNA TGTGCCACCAGCAGAGATCCCGAAGGTGATTTTGGCTACACCTTC. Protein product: CATSRDPEGDFGYTF.

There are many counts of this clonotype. Here the CDR3 reads CASSLMVGSYNEQFF. In nucleotides, the CDR3 is TGTGCCAGCAGCTTAATGGTAGGTTCCTACAATGAGCAGTTCTTC. The chain combines TRBV7-3 with TRBJ2-1, with D uncertain. The germline V gene has CDR1 SGHTA and CDR2 FQGTGA. Between the trimmed V and J ends, which lost 1 base and 1 base, there was a span of 8 bases. This CDR3 region has 15 residues.

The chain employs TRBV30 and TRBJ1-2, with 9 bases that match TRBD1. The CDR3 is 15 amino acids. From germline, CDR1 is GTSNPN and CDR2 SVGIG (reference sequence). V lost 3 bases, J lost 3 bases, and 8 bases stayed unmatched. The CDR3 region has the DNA TGTGCCTGGAGCTTATGGGACAGGGCTTACTATGGCTACACCTTC. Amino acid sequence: CAWSLWDRAYYGYTF.

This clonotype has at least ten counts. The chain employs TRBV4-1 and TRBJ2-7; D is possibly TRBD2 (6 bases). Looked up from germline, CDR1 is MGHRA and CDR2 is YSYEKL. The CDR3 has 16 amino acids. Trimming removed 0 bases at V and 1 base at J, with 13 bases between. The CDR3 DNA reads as TGCGCCAGCAGCCAAGATCGATTTAGCGGTTCCTACGAGCAGTACTTC. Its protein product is CASSQDRFSGSYEQYF.

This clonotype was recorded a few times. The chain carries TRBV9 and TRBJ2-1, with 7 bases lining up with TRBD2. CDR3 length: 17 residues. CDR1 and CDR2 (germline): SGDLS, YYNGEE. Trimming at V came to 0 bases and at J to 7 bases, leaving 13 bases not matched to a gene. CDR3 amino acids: CASSVGGGAGVDNEQFF. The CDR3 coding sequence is TGTGCCAGCAGCGTAGGAGGCGGTGCGGGAGTGGATAATGAGCAGTTCTTC.

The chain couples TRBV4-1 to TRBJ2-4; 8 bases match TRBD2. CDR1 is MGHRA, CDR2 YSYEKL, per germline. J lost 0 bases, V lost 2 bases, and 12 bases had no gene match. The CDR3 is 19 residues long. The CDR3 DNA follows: TGCGCCAGCAGCCAACCCGGGGGGGATTTTCCCCTAGCCAAAAACATTCAGTACTTC. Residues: CASSQPGGDFPLAKNIQYF.

In DNA form, the CDR3 reads TGCGCCAGCAGCCAAGTTACCACCTACGAGCAGTACTTC. As protein: CASSQVTTYEQYF. The J gene is TRBJ2-7, the V gene TRBV4-1; D is ambiguous. The V end was cut by 1 base, the J end by 2 bases, with 6 bases between. This CDR3 contains 13 residues. The germline V gene has CDR1 MGHRA and CDR2 YSYEKL.

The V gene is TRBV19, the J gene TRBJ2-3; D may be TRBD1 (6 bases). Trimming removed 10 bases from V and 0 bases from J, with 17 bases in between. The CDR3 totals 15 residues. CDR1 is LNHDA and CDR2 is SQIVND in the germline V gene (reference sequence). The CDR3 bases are TGTGCCACTACCCTAGGGGGTGTGAGCACAGATACGCAGTATTTT. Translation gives CATTLGGVSTDTQYF.

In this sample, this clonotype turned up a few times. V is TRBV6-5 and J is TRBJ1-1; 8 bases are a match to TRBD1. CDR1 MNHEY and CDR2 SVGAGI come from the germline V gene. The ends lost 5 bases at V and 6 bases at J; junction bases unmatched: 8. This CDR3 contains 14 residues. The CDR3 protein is CASSRGQGRAEAFF. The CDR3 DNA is TGTGCCAGCAGTCGCGGACAGGGTCGCGCTGAAGCTTTCTTT.

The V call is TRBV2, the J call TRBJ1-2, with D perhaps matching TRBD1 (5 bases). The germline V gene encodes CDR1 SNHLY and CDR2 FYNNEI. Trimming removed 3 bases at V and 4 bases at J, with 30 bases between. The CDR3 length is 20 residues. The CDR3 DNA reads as TGTGCCAGCAGTGATCCCTCTTTCAGGGCGACTCAATCCCTTGGCTATGGCTACACCTTC. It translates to CASSDPSFRATQSLGYGYTF.

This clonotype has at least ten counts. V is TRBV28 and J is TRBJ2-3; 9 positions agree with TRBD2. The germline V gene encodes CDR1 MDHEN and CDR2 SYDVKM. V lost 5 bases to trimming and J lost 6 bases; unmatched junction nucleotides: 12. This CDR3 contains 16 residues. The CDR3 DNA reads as TGTGCCAGCAGTCCCGCGACTAGCGGTTTCTTGGATACGCAGTATTTT. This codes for CASSPATSGFLDTQYF.

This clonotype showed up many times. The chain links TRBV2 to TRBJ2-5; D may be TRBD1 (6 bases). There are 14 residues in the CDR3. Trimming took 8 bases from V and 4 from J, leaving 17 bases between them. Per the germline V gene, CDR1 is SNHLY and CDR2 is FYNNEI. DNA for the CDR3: TGTGCCAGCCTTACCACCGGGACAACAGAGACCCAGTACTTC. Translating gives CASLTTGTTETQYF.

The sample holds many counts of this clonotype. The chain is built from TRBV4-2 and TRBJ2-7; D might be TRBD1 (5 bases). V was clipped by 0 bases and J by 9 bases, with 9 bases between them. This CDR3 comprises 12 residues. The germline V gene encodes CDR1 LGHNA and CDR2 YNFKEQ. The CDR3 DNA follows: TGTGCCAGCAGCCAAGACAGGGAAGGGCAGTACTTC. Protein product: CASSQDREGQYF.